This note documents a single T cell receptor (beta chain) sequence. The source of the sample is a study of blood T cell repertoires in COVID-19. Overall study: Samples of COVID-19 (acute and convalescent) were obtained from the United States, Italy and Spain. Sample material is recorded as cDNA or gDNA derived from T cells, B-cell-depleted T cells, or PBMCs.

CDR1 is GTSNPN and CDR2 is SVGIG in the germline V gene (reference sequence). Trimming left V 6 bases short and J 1 base short, with 10 bases between. This CDR3 comprises 14 residues. Under the authors' procedure: Researchers report that nucleated cell counts were estimated from reference gene primer amplification. Assay: immunoSEQ multiplex PCR; the TCRdb copy retains only in-frame clones and omits some. That table is the source of V, J and clone size, and D and trimming were worked out from the DNA. The table records roughly 200,000 clones, 65% to 80% of them present only once. Sequenced material: peripheral blood. V and J are TRBV30 and TRBJ2-6; D might be TRBD1 (5 bases). This receptor was obtained from a man in his fifties who had recovered from COVID-19. The DNA for the CDR3 is TGTGCCTGTTCCAGGGATTCTGGGGCCAACGTCCTGACTTTC. Its protein is CACSRDSGANVLTF.